This T cell receptor (beta chain) was identified in a study of blood T cell repertoires in COVID-19. Generated by immunoSEQ multiplex PCR, the TCRdb table keeps only in-frame clones and is missing some. The sample carries roughly 400,000 clones, 89% recorded once. V gave up 4 bases and J gave up 8 bases; unmatched junction bases: 6. The CDR3 has 15 residues. Germline assignment: CDR1 MNHEY and CDR2 SVGEGT. The sequence was obtained from a woman under 40 who had recovered from COVID-19. Specimen: PBMCs or T cells enriched from blood (not recorded which). The chain combines TRBV6-2 or TRBV6-3 with TRBJ2-1; the match to TRBD1 covers 12 bases. Here the CDR3 reads CASSFGTGGGDEQFF. CDR3 sequence (DNA): TGTGCCAGCAGTTTCGGGACAGGGGGCGGAGATGAGCAGTTCTTC.